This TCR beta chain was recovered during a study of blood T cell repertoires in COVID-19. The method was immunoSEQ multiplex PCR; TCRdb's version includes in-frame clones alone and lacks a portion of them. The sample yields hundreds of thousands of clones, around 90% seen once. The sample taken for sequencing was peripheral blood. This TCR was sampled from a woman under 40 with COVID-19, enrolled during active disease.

CDR3 in DNA: TGTGCCAGCAGCCCCGAGCATCGGACCGGGGAGCTGTTTTTT. Translating it yields CASSPEHRTGELFF. This chain links TRBV3-1 (or the pseudogene TRBV3-2) with TRBJ2-2; D gene uncertain. V dropped 4 bases and J dropped 5 bases, with 11 bases sitting between them. The CDR3 has 14 amino acids. Germline lookup yields CDR1 LGHDT and CDR2 YNNKEL (reference sequence).